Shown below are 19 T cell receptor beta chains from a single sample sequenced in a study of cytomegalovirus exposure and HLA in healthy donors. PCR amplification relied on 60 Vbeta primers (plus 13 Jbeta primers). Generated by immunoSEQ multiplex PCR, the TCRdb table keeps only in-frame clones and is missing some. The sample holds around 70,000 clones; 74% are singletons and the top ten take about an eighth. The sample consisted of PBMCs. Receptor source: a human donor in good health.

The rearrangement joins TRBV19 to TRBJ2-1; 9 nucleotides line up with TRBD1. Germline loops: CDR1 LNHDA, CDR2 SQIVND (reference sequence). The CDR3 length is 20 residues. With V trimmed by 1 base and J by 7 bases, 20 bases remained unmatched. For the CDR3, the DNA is TGTGCCAGTAGTATAGCTGGGTCTTTACCGGGACAGGGATCGAGGAATGAGCAGTTCTTC. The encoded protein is CASSIAGSLPGQGSRNEQFF.

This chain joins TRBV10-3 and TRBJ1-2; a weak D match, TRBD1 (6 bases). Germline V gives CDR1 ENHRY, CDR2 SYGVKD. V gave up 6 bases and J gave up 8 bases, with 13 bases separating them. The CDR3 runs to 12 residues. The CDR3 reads CAISRQAQGYTF. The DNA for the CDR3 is TGTGCCATCAGCAGACAGGCGCAGGGCTACACCTTC.

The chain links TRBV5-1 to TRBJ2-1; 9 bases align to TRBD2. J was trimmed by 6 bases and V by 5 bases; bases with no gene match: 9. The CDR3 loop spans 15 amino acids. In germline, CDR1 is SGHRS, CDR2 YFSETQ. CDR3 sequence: CASSYLAGWANEQFF. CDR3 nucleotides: TGCGCCAGCAGTTATCTAGCGGGGTGGGCCAATGAGCAGTTCTTC.

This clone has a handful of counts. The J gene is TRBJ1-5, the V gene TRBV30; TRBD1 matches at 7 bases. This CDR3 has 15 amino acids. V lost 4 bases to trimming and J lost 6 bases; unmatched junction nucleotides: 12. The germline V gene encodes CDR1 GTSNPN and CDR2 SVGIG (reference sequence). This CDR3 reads CAWTGGGHEGQPQHF. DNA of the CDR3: TGTGCCTGGACAGGGGGAGGTCATGAAGGTCAGCCCCAGCATTTT.

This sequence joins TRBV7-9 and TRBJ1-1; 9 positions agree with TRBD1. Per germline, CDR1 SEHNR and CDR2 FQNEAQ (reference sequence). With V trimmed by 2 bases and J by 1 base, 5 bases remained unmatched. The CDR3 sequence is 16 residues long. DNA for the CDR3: TGTGCCAGCAGCTTAAGTGGACAGGGGTCGAACACTGAAGCTTTCTTT. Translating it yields CASSLSGQGSNTEAFF.

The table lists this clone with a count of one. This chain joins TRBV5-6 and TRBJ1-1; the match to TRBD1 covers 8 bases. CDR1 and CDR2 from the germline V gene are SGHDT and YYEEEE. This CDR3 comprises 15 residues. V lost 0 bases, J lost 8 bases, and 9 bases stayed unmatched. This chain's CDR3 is CASSLAQGAVGEAFF. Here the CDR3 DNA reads TGTGCCAGCAGCTTGGCCCAGGGGGCAGTCGGGGAAGCTTTCTTT.

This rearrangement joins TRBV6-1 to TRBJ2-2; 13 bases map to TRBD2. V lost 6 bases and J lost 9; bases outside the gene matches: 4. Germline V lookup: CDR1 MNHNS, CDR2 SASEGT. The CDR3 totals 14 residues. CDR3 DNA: TGTGCCAGCAGGGGGACTAGCGGGAACTGGGAGCTGTTTTTT. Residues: CASRGTSGNWELFF.

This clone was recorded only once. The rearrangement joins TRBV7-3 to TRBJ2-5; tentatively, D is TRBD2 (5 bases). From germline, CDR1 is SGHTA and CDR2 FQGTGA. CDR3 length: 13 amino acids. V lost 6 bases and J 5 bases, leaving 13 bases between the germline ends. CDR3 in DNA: TGTGCCAGCAGTCGTCGGACTGGGGAGACCCAGTACTTC. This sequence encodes CASSRRTGETQYF. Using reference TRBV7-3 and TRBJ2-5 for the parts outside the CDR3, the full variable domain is GAGVSQTPSNKVTEKGKYVELRCDPISGHTALYWYRQSLGQGPEFLIYFQGTGAADDSGLPNDRFFAVRPEGSVSTLKIQRTERGDSAVYLCASSRRTGETQYFGPGTRLLVL.

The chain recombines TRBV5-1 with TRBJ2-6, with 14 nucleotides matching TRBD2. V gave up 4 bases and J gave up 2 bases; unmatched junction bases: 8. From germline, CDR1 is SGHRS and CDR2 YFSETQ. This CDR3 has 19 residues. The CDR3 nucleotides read TGCGCCAGCAGCGGGCCGGGACTAGCGGGAGCGGCTGGGGCCAACGTCCTGACTTTC. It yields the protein CASSGPGLAGAAGANVLTF.

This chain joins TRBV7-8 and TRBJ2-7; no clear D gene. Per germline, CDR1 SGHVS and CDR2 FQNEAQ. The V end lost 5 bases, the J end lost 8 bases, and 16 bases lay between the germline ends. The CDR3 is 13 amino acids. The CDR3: CASSGYDAGKQYF. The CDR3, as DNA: TGTGCCAGCAGCGGCTACGATGCAGGAAAGCAGTACTTC.

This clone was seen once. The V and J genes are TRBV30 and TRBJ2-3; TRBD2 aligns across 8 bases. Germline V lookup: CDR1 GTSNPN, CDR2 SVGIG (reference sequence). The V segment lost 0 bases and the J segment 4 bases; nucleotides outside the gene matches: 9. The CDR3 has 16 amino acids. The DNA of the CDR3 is TGTGCCTGGAGTGTACTATTGAGCGGGAGTTCAGATACGCAGTATTTT. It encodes CAWSVLLSGSSDTQYF.

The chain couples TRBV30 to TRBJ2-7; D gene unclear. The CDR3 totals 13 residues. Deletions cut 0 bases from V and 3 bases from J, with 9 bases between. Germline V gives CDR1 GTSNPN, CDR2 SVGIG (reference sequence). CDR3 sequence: CAWSVIPVYEQYF. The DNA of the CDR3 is TGTGCCTGGAGTGTAATCCCGGTCTACGAGCAGTACTTC.

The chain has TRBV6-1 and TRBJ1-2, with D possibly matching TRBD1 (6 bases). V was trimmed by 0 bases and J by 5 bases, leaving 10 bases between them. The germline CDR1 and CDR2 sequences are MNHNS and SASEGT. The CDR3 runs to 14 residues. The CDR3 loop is CASSEAQGWYGYTF. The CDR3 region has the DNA TGTGCCAGCAGTGAAGCGCAGGGGTGGTATGGCTACACCTTC.

CDR3: CSVEDPGSGNTIYF. In DNA form, the CDR3 reads TGCAGCGTTGAAGATCCCGGGAGTGGAAACACCATATATTTT. The chain recombines TRBV29-1 with TRBJ1-3, with D uncertain. Germline loops: CDR1 SQVTM, CDR2 ANQGSEA. V was trimmed by 0 bases and J by 3 bases, leaving 9 bases between them. This CDR3 comprises 14 residues. The entire variable domain, with the rest obtained from reference TRBV29-1 and TRBJ1-3, is as follows: SAVISQKPSRDICQRGTSLTIQCQVDSQVTMMFWYRQQPGQSLTLIATANQGSEATYESGFVIDKFPISRPNLTFSTLTVSNMSPEDSSIYLCSVEDPGSGNTIYFGEGSWLTVV.

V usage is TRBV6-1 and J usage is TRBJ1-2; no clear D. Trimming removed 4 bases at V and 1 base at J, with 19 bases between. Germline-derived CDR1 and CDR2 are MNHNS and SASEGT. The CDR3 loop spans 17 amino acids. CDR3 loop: CASSVSLEQRFNYGYTF. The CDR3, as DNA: TGTGCCAGCAGTGTCAGTTTAGAACAGAGATTTAACTATGGCTACACCTTC.

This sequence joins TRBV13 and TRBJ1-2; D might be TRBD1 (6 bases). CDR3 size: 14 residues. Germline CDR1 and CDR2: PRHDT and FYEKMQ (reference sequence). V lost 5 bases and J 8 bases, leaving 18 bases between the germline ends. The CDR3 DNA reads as TGTGCCAGCAGCCCCCGGACAGCCGTTCGGGGCTACACCTTC. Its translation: CASSPRTAVRGYTF.

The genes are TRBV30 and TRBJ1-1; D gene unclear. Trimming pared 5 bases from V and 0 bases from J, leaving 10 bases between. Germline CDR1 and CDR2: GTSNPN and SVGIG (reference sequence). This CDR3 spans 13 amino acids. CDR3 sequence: CAWGDTVNTEAFF. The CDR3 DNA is TGTGCCTGGGGTGACACCGTGAACACTGAAGCTTTCTTT.

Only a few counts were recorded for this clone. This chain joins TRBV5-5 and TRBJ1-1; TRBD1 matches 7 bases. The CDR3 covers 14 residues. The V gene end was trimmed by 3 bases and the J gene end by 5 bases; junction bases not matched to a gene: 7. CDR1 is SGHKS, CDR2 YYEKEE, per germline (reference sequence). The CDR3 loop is CASSSRQGGTEAFF. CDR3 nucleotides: TGTGCCAGCAGCTCCCGACAGGGCGGTACTGAAGCTTTCTTT. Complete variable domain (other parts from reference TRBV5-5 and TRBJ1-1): DAGVTQSPTHLIKTRGQQVTLRCSPISGHKSVSWYQQVLGQGPQFIFQYYEKEERGRGNFPDRFSARQFPNYSSELNVNALLLGDSALYLCASSSRQGGTEAFFGQGTRLTVV.

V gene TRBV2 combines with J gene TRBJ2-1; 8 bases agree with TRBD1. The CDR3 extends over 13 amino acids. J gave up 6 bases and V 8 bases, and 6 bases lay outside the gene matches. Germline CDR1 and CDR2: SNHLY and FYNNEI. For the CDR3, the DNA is TGTGCCAGCCGGACAGGGAATGGCAATGAGCAGTTCTTC. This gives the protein CASRTGNGNEQFF.